The 31 T cell receptor beta chains in this list originate from one sample, sequenced in a study of blood T cell repertoires in COVID-19. Produced via immunoSEQ multiplex PCR; TCRdb's table is partial and in-frame only. The table shows roughly 300,000 clones, with roughly nine tenths occurring only once. Sequencing was done on a sample of PBMCs or T cells enriched from blood (not recorded which). These receptors originate from a woman aged 30 to 39 who had recovered from COVID-19.

This clone showed up just once. This sequence joins TRBV18 and TRBJ1-1; D may be TRBD1 (5 bases). The CDR3 consists of 15 residues. Trimming left V 3 bases short and J 1 base short, with 12 bases between. The germline gives CDR1 KGHSH, CDR2 LQKENI. DNA for the CDR3: TGTGCCAGCTCACCCCGGGGGTCGGGGAACACTGAAGCTTTCTTT. Residues: CASSPRGSGNTEAFF.

V usage is TRBV7-9 and J usage is TRBJ1-5, with a weak D call TRBD1 (6 bases). The germline CDR1 and CDR2 sequences are SEHNR and FQNEAQ (reference sequence). V shed 0 bases and J shed 5 bases, with 8 bases lying between them. CDR3 length: 14 amino acids. The CDR3 reads CASSLASGDQPQHF. In DNA form, the CDR3 reads TGTGCCAGCAGCTTAGCGTCAGGGGATCAGCCCCAGCATTTT.

The chain combines TRBV18 with TRBJ2-3; 9 positions agree with TRBD2. Germline CDR1 and CDR2: KGHSH and LQKENI. V lost 3 bases and J lost 10; bases outside the gene matches: 8. The CDR3 spans 14 residues. This chain's CDR3 is CASSPGLARQSQYF. CDR3 nucleotide sequence: TGTGCCAGCTCACCTGGACTAGCGAGGCAGTCGCAGTATTTT. The full variable domain, its missing parts supplied by reference TRBV18 and TRBJ2-3, is NAGVMQNPRHLVRRRGQEARLRCSPMKGHSHVYWYRQLPEEGLKFMVYLQKENIIDESGMPKERFSAEFPKEGPSILRIQQVVRGDSAAYFCASSPGLARQSQYFGPGTRLTVL.

This chain links TRBV4-3 with TRBJ2-2, with a possible D match to TRBD2 (6 bases). Germline CDR1 reads LGHNA; CDR2 reads YSLEER. The germline V and J ends were trimmed by 0 bases and 5 bases, with 16 bases remaining between them. The CDR3 extends over 17 amino acids. The CDR3 loop reads CASSQDRAGLGTGELFF. In DNA, the CDR3 is TGCGCCAGCAGCCAAGATCGTGCGGGGCTAGGAACCGGGGAGCTGTTTTTT.

V and J are TRBV5-6 and TRBJ1-6; 7 nucleotides line up with TRBD1. This CDR3 is 15 amino acids long. Germline CDR1 reads SGHDT; CDR2 reads YYEEEE. V was pared by 0 bases and J by 6 bases, with 3 bases of the junction left unmatched. The DNA for the CDR3 is TGTGCCAGCAGCTTGGACGGGACAGCTAATTCACCCCTCCACTTT. This encodes CASSLDGTANSPLHF.

The chain joins TRBV4-3 to TRBJ2-2, with a weak D call TRBD2 (5 bases). This CDR3 comprises 13 residues. V was shortened by 0 bases and J by 6 bases, with 5 bases between the two germline ends. Germline loops: CDR1 LGHNA, CDR2 YSLEER. CDR3 nucleotide sequence: TGCGCCAGCAGCCAAGAACTAGCCGGGGAGCTGTTTTTT. This translates into CASSQELAGELFF.

This clone showed up just once. The gene calls are TRBV30 and TRBJ2-5; 7 bases align to TRBD2. V dropped 4 bases and J dropped 3; count of bases not matched to a gene: 8. This CDR3 contains 14 residues. Looked up from germline, CDR1 is GTSNPN and CDR2 is SVGIG (reference sequence). The CDR3 DNA sequence: TGTGCCTGGACCGTGGCTAGCGGAAAAGAGACCCAGTACTTC. Translated, it gives CAWTVASGKETQYF.

The chain uses TRBV20-1 and TRBJ2-5; D possibly corresponds to TRBD2 (6 bases). Trimming stripped 3 bases from V and 5 bases from J, with 13 bases between. The CDR3 covers 13 residues. Per germline, CDR1 DFQATT and CDR2 SNEGSKA (reference sequence). CDR3: CSASLAGSETQYF. For the CDR3, the DNA is TGCAGTGCTAGTCTGGCGGGGTCGGAGACCCAGTACTTC.

The V gene is TRBV7-3, the J gene TRBJ2-1, with TRBD2 matching 8 bases. V dropped 4 bases and J dropped 4; count of bases not matched to a gene: 6. The CDR3 spans 15 residues. Germline CDR1 and CDR2: SGHTA and FQGTGA. The DNA for the CDR3 is TGTGCCAGCAGCTCGACTAGCGAACCTTACAATGAGCAGTTCTTC. Residues: CASSSTSEPYNEQFF.

The chain links TRBV28 to TRBJ2-7, with D perhaps matching TRBD1 (6 bases). Trimming took off 3 bases at V and 1 base at J, with 13 bases between the two ends. Germline CDR1 reads MDHEN; CDR2 reads SYDVKM. The CDR3 contains 15 residues. CDR3 loop: CASSFLGTPSYEQYF. In DNA form, the CDR3 reads TGTGCCAGCAGTTTCCTCGGGACACCGTCCTACGAGCAGTACTTC.

CDR3 amino acids: CASSTPQTGVGEKLFF. The CDR3 DNA sequence: TGTGCCAGCAGTACCCCCCAGACAGGGGTGGGTGAAAAACTGTTTTTT. The chain uses TRBV28 and TRBJ1-4, with 8 bases that match TRBD1. The V gene end was trimmed by 5 bases and the J gene end by 7 bases; junction bases not matched to a gene: 12. This CDR3 region has 16 residues. The V gene's germline CDR1 is MDHEN and CDR2 SYDVKM. Full variable domain (outside the CDR3, taken from reference TRBV28 and TRBJ1-4): DVKVTQSSRYLVKRTGEKVFLECVQDMDHENMFWYRQDPGLGLRLIYFSYDVKMKEKGDIPEGYSVSREKKERFSLILESASTNQTSMYLCASSTPQTGVGEKLFFGSGTQLSVL.

The chain uses TRBV28 and TRBJ1-4, with D perhaps TRBD1 (6 bases). From germline, CDR1 is MDHEN and CDR2 SYDVKM. This CDR3 has 15 residues. V gave up 3 bases and J gave up 0 bases, with 8 bases separating them. The CDR3 region has the DNA TGTGCCAGCAGTTTGGACAGACCAACTAATGAAAAACTGTTTTTT. This gives the protein CASSLDRPTNEKLFF.

A single count supports this clone. This chain joins TRBV7-9 and TRBJ2-2; possible D gene TRBD1, 6 bases. In germline, CDR1 is SEHNR, CDR2 FQNEAQ (reference sequence). The CDR3 runs 14 residues. Trimming left V 10 bases short and J 4 bases short, with 16 bases between. The chain's CDR3 is CAMEGAGATGELFF. The CDR3, as DNA: TGTGCCATGGAAGGGGCAGGGGCCACCGGGGAGCTGTTTTTT.

The genes are TRBV28 and TRBJ1-2; D unclear. The CDR3 loop spans 15 amino acids. Trimming left V 6 bases short and J 7 bases short, with 21 bases between. Germline assignment: CDR1 MDHEN and CDR2 SYDVKM. CDR3 amino acids: CASSPSGTEQFGYTF. The CDR3 bases are TGTGCCAGCAGCCCCAGTGGAACAGAACAGTTTGGCTACACCTTC.

The chain joins TRBV6-4 to TRBJ1-6, with D maybe TRBD1 (6 bases). Germline CDR1 is MRHNA and CDR2 is SNTAGT. V gave up 4 bases and J gave up 8 bases, with 9 bases separating them. This CDR3 spans 13 amino acids. The CDR3, as DNA: TGTGCCAGCAGTGCAGGGGCCGATTCACCCCTCCACTTT. Amino acid sequence: CASSAGADSPLHF.

The CDR3 here is CASSKDRVGTEAFF. As DNA, the CDR3 is TGTGCCAGCAGCAAAGACAGGGTGGGAACTGAAGCTTTCTTT. The rearrangement joins TRBV21-1 to TRBJ1-1; the table gives TRBD1 as D, unverified against the DNA. TRBV21-1 represents a pseudogene. The length of the CDR3 is 14 residues.

The gene calls are TRBV28 and TRBJ2-3, with 10 bases fitting TRBD2. This CDR3 has 18 residues. From germline, CDR1 is MDHEN and CDR2 SYDVKM. Germline trimming cut 5 bases from V and 1 base from J; bases unmatched to any gene: 12. This CDR3 is CASSRLVSGTSGTDTQYF. The CDR3 coding sequence is TGTGCCAGCAGTCGATTGGTATCGGGGACTAGCGGCACAGATACGCAGTATTTT. Full variable domain (outside the CDR3, taken from reference TRBV28 and TRBJ2-3): DVKVTQSSRYLVKRTGEKVFLECVQDMDHENMFWYRQDPGLGLRLIYFSYDVKMKEKGDIPEGYSVSREKKERFSLILESASTNQTSMYLCASSRLVSGTSGTDTQYFGPGTRLTVL.

Turning to this clone: Additional DNA sequences in this sample encode the identical CDR3. The chain carries TRBV28 and TRBJ1-2, with D perhaps TRBD1 (6 bases). V shed 8 bases and J shed 5 bases, with 18 bases lying between them. CDR1 and CDR2 (germline): MDHEN, SYDVKM. This CDR3 has 14 amino acids. CDR3 coding DNA: TGTGCCAGCTCAACCGGGGGGGGGCGTTATGGCTACACCTTC. It is translated as CASSTGGGRYGYTF.

The CDR3 loop is CATSDLIRGACNQPQHF. The CDR3 DNA follows: TGTGCCACCAGTGATTTGATTCGGGGGGCCTGCAATCAGCCCCAGCATTTT. The chain is built from TRBV24-1 and TRBJ1-5, with D possibly TRBD1 on 6 matching bases. This CDR3 region has 17 residues. V lost 0 bases, J lost 2 bases, and 13 bases lay in between. Germline values: CDR1 KGHDR, CDR2 SFDVKD.

Points on this clone: This may be a read error: a much more frequent sequence differs by one nucleotide. The chain uses TRBV28 and TRBJ1-5; 7 positions agree with TRBD1. Germline-derived CDR1 and CDR2 are MDHEN and SYDVKM. V shed 5 bases, J shed 2 bases, and the junction held 3 bases outside the gene matches. The CDR3 runs 14 residues. CDR3 coding DNA: TGTGCCAGCAGTGACGGACAGGGCAATCAGCCCCAGCATTTT. This encodes CASSDGQGNQPQHF.

The gene calls are TRBV5-1 and TRBJ1-4, with a tentative D call TRBD1 (5 bases). The CDR3 has 15 residues. Germline V gene lookup returns CDR1 SGHRS and CDR2 YFSETQ. V lost 1 base and J 7 bases, leaving 14 bases between the germline ends. The DNA for the CDR3 is TGCGCCAGCAGCTTGCGGCAGGGTGTTGGTGAAAAACTGTTTTTT. It encodes CASSLRQGVGEKLFF.

This chain joins TRBV19 and TRBJ1-1; D is uncertain. Trimming removed 0 bases at V and 10 bases at J, with 12 bases between. The CDR3 has 13 amino acids. The V gene's germline CDR1 is LNHDA and CDR2 SQIVND (reference sequence). The CDR3 reads CASSIDLGTTAFF. In DNA form, the CDR3 reads TGTGCCAGTAGTATAGATCTAGGAACAACAGCTTTCTTT.

The V gene is TRBV18, the J gene TRBJ2-1; a weak D match, TRBD2 (5 bases). Between the trimmed V and J ends, which lost 4 bases and 10 bases, there was a span of 17 bases. CDR1 and CDR2 (germline): KGHSH, LQKENI. There are 14 residues in the CDR3. CDR3 in DNA: TGTGCCAGCTCACGGGAGAGCCCGGGATCCGAGCAGTTCTTC. This encodes CASSRESPGSEQFF. Variable domain in full (rest from reference TRBV18 and TRBJ2-1): NAGVMQNPRHLVRRRGQEARLRCSPMKGHSHVYWYRQLPEEGLKFMVYLQKENIIDESGMPKERFSAEFPKEGPSILRIQQVVRGDSAAYFCASSRESPGSEQFFGPGTRLTVL.

The rearrangement uses TRBV2 and TRBJ2-7; D gene unclear. CDR3 length equals 10 residues. Trimming took 8 bases from V and 6 from J, leaving 8 bases between them. Germline V gene data show CDR1 as SNHLY and CDR2 as FYNNEI. The chain's CDR3 is CASGAFEQYF. DNA for the CDR3: TGTGCCAGCGGAGCGTTCGAGCAGTACTTC.

The chain employs TRBV7-8 and TRBJ1-5; TRBD1 aligns across 7 bases. Germline V gene data show CDR1 as SGHVS and CDR2 as FQNEAQ. V dropped 0 bases and J dropped 2; count of bases not matched to a gene: 4. This CDR3 contains 16 residues. The CDR3, as DNA: TGTGCCAGCAGCTTAGCGGCAGGGGGAGGCAATCAGCCCCAGCATTTT. It codes for CASSLAAGGGNQPQHF.

The chain uses TRBV6-5 and TRBJ2-7, with D tentatively TRBD2 (5 bases). V was cut by 4 bases and J by 9 bases, with 16 bases left in between. In germline, CDR1 is MNHEY, CDR2 SVGAGI. The length of the CDR3 is 13 residues. CDR3 amino acids: CASSSLGGDGQYF. CDR3 sequence (DNA): TGTGCCAGCAGTTCCCTAGGAGGTGATGGGCAGTACTTC.

In its sample, this clone was seen a few times. The CDR3 DNA sequence: TGTGCCAGCAGCTTCGCAGGGGGCGCCGACAATCAGCCCCAGCATTTT. Protein: CASSFAGGADNQPQHF. V usage is TRBV7-6 and J usage is TRBJ1-5, with 8 nucleotides matching TRBD1. The germline V gene encodes CDR1 SGHVS and CDR2 FNYEAQ. The junction had 7 bases not matched to a gene; V was cut back by 3 bases and J by 3 bases. The CDR3 has 16 amino acids.

This chain joins TRBV28 and TRBJ2-5; 8 positions agree with TRBD1. Germline values: CDR1 MDHEN, CDR2 SYDVKM. The CDR3 spans 14 residues. V lost 2 bases to trimming and J lost 5 bases; unmatched junction nucleotides: 4. For the CDR3, the DNA is TGTGCCAGCAGTTTACAGGGGGCGTGGGAGACCCAGTACTTC. It encodes CASSLQGAWETQYF.

The chain employs TRBV4-2 and TRBJ2-5, with TRBD2 matching 10 bases. Losses at the gene ends were 1 base for V and 5 bases for J; bases not matched to a gene: 10. CDR1 and CDR2 (germline): LGHNA, YNFKEQ. The CDR3 runs 17 residues. CDR3 in amino acids: CASSQAGASGGSETQYF. CDR3 nucleotides: TGTGCCAGCAGCCAAGCAGGGGCTAGCGGGGGATCGGAGACCCAGTACTTC.

The rearrangement joins TRBV14 to TRBJ2-3, with a weak D call TRBD2 (6 bases). This CDR3 comprises 14 residues. CDR1 is SGHDN, CDR2 FVKESK, per germline. V was cut by 4 bases and J by 3 bases, with 11 bases left in between. This chain's CDR3 is CASSRGGMTDTQYF. The DNA for the CDR3 is TGTGCCAGCAGCCGCGGAGGGATGACAGATACGCAGTATTTT.

The rearrangement uses TRBV6-2 or TRBV6-3 and TRBJ1-3, with D hard to call. Germline V gives CDR1 MNHEY, CDR2 SVGEGT. The CDR3 length is 16 residues. Deletions cut 6 bases from V and 8 bases from J, with 23 bases between. Written as DNA, the CDR3 is TGTGCCAGCAGCGAGGATACGGCCCCAACCAAGGACACCATATATTTT. Translated: CASSEDTAPTKDTIYF.